Listed here is a single T cell receptor (beta chain). The CDR3 consists of 12 residues. V lost 5 bases to trimming and J lost 11 bases, with 13 bases between them. CDR1 and CDR2 (germline): MDHEN, SYDVKM. Recovery among Cohort 3 donors was established by two negative PCRs, clearance, or symptom resolution. The sample comes from a study of blood T cell repertoires in COVID-19. Authors' analysis steps: Scientists estimated how many nucleated cells there were by amplifying reference gene primers. Generated by immunoSEQ multiplex PCR, the TCRdb table keeps only in-frame clones and is missing some. The V and J calls and the clone size are those of that table, but D and trimming were determined from the DNA. Of 130,000 to 150,000 clones detected, about 89% appear once; the ten largest clones hold about 11%.

The source material was PBMCs or T cells enriched from blood (not recorded which). This receptor was identified in a man between 60 and 75 years old who had recovered from COVID-19. The rearrangement joins TRBV28 to TRBJ1-5; D call uncertain. CDR3 DNA: TGTGCCAGCAGTGTCTTCCAGAAGTCCCAGCATTTT. Translating it yields CASSVFQKSQHF.